Listed below are T cell receptor beta chains from one sample, sequenced in a study of control samples from healthy donors and cancer patients. Generated by immunoSEQ multiplex PCR, the TCRdb table keeps only in-frame clones and is missing some. The sample consists of 85,000 to 100,000 clones, around 80% of them appearing once. The specimen sequenced was blood. The receptors were gathered from a man aged 55 to 70 in good health. Both conserved end residues are part of each CDR3. A D gene is named only where the DNA matches it firmly. The listing skips clone size in some rows; elsewhere it reads once, few, many or a size class.

V gene: TRBV6-6
J gene: TRBJ2-7
clone size: once
D gene: -
CDR3 protein: CASSTDRHPSYEQYF
CDR3 DNA: TGTGCCAGCAGTACGGACCGTCACCCTTCCTACGAGCAGTACTTC

V gene: TRBV30
J gene: TRBJ1-5
clone size: -
D gene: -
CDR3 protein: CAGSSGNQPQHF
CDR3 DNA: TGTGCCGGATCTTCAGGGAATCAGCCCCAGCATTTT

V gene: TRBV5-4
J gene: TRBJ2-1
clone size: once
D gene: -
CDR3 protein: CASSRNNEQFF
CDR3 DNA: TGTGCCAGCAGCCGCAACAATGAGCAGTTCTTC

V gene: TRBV2
J gene: TRBJ2-7
clone size: -
D gene: -
CDR3 protein: CASSYTYEQYF
CDR3 DNA: TGTGCCAGCAGTTATACCTACGAGCAGTACTTC

V gene: TRBV6-5
J gene: TRBJ1-4
clone size: -
D gene: -
CDR3 protein: CASSTSEGIEEKLFF
CDR3 DNA: TGTGCCAGCAGCACTTCTGAGGGGATAGAGGAAAAACTGTTTTTT

V gene: TRBV5-1
J gene: TRBJ2-7
clone size: -
D gene: TRBD2
CDR3 protein: CASSQGLAYEQYF
CDR3 DNA: TGCGCCAGCAGCCAGGGACTAGCGTACGAGCAGTACTTC

V gene: TRBV7-3
J gene: TRBJ1-6
clone size: -
D gene: -
CDR3 protein: CASSSLYNSPLHF
CDR3 DNA: TGTGCCAGCAGCTCCCTATATAATTCACCCCTCCACTTT

V gene: TRBV9
J gene: TRBJ1-2
clone size: -
D gene: TRBD1
CDR3 protein: CASSVPTRGGGQGAYYGYTF
CDR3 DNA: TGTGCCAGCAGCGTACCAACACGAGGCGGGGGTCAGGGGGCGTACTATGGCTACACCTTC

V gene: TRBV5-4
J gene: TRBJ2-1
clone size: -
D gene: -
CDR3 protein: CASSLPGNEQFF
CDR3 DNA: TGTGCCAGCAGCTTGCCGGGCAATGAGCAGTTCTTC

V gene: TRBV5-1
J gene: TRBJ2-1
clone size: -
D gene: -
CDR3 protein: CASSLDTLYEQFF
CDR3 DNA: TGCGCCAGCAGCTTGGATACCCTCTATGAGCAGTTCTTC

V gene: TRBV9
J gene: TRBJ1-1
clone size: few
D gene: TRBD1
CDR3 protein: CASSVAGGTATEAFF
CDR3 DNA: TGTGCCAGCAGCGTAGCCGGAGGGACAGCCACTGAAGCTTTCTTT

V gene: TRBV2
J gene: TRBJ2-7
clone size: -
D gene: -
CDR3 protein: CASRGDSPYEQYF
CDR3 DNA: TGTGCCAGCAGGGGGGACTCCCCCTACGAGCAGTACTTC